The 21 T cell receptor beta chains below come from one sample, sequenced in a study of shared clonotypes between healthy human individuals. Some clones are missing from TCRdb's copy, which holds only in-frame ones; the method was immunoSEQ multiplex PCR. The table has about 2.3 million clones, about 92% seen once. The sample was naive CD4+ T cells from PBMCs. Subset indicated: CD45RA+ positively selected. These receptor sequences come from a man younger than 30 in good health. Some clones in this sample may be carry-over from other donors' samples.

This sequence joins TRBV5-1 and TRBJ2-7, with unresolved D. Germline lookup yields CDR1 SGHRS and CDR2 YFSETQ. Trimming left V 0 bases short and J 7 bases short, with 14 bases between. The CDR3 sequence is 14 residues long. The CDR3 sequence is CASSLGGHLGEQYF. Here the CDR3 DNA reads TGCGCCAGCAGCTTGGGAGGTCACCTTGGGGAGCAGTACTTC.

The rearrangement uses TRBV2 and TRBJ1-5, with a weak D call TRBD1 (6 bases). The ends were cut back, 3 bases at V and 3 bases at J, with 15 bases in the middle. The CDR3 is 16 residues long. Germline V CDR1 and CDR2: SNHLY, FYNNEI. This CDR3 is CASSEPDRMSNQPQHF. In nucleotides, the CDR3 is TGTGCCAGCAGTGAGCCCGACAGGATGTCCAATCAGCCCCAGCATTTT.

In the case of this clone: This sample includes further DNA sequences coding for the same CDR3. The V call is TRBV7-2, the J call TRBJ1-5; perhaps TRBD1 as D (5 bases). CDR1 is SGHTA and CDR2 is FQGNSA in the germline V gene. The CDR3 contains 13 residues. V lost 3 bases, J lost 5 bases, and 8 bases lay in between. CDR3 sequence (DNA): TGTGCCAGCAGCTTGGGGGGGGATCAGCCCCAGCATTTT. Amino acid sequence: CASSLGGDQPQHF.

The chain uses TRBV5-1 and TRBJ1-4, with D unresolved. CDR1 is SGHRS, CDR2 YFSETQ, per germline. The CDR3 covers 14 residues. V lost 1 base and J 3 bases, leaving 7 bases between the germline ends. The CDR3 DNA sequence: TGCGCCAGCAGCTTGCAGGAACCTAATGAAAAACTGTTTTTT. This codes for CASSLQEPNEKLFF.

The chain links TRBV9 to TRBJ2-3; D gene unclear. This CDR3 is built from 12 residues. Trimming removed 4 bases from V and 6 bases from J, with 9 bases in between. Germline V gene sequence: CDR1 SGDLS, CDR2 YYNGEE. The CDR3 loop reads CASSLDRDTQYF. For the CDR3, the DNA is TGTGCCAGCAGCCTTGACCGCGATACGCAGTATTTT. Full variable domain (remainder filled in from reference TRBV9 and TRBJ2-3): DSGVTQTPKHLITATGQRVTLRCSPRSGDLSVYWYQQSLDQGLQFLIQYYNGEERAKGNILERFSAQQFPDLHSELNLSSLELGDSALYFCASSLDRDTQYFGPGTRLTVL.

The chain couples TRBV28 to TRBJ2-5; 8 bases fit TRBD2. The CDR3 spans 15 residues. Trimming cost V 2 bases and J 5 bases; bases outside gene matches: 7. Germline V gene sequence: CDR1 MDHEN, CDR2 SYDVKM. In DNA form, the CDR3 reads TGTGCCAGCAGTTTACCCCGGGGGGGTGCGGAGACCCAGTACTTC. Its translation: CASSLPRGGAETQYF. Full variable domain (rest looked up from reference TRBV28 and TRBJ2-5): DVKVTQSSRYLVKRTGEKVFLECVQDMDHENMFWYRQDPGLGLRLIYFSYDVKMKEKGDIPEGYSVSREKKERFSLILESASTNQTSMYLCASSLPRGGAETQYFGPGTRLLVL.

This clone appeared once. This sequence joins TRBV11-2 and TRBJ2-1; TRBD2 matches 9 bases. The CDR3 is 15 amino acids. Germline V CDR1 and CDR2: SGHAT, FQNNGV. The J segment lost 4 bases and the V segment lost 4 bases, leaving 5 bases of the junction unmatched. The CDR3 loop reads CASSYGTSPYNEQFF. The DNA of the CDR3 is TGTGCCAGCAGCTACGGGACTAGCCCTTACAATGAGCAGTTCTTC.

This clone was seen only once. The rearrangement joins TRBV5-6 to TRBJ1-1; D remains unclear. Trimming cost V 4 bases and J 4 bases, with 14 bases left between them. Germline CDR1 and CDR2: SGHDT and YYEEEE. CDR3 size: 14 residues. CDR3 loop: CASSPRLGPTEAFF. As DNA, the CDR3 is TGTGCCAGCAGCCCACGCCTCGGACCCACTGAAGCTTTCTTT.

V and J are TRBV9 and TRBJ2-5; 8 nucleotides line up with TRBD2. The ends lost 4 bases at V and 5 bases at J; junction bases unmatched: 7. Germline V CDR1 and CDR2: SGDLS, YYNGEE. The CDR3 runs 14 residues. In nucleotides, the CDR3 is TGTGCCAGCAGCACATCAACGGGAGGGGAGACCCAGTACTTC. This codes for CASSTSTGGETQYF.

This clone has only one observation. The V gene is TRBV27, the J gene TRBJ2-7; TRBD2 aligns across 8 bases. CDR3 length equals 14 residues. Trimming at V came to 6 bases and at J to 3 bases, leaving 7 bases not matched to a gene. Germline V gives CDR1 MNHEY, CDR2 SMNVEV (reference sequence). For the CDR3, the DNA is TGTGCCAGCAGACCACTAGCGGAATACTACGAGCAGTACTTC. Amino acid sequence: CASRPLAEYYEQYF.

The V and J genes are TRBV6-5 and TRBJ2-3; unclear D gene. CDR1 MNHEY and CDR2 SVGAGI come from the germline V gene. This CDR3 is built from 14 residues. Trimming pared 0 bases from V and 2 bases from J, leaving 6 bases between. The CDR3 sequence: CASSYSPVTDTQYF. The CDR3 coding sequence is TGTGCCAGCAGTTACTCGCCCGTCACAGATACGCAGTATTTT.

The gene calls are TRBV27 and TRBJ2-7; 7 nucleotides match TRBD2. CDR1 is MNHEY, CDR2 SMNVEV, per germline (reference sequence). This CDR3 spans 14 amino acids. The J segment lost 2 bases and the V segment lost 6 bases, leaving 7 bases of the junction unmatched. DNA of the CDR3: TGTGCCAGCAGGTTACTAGCGAGACCCTACGAGCAGTACTTC. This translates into CASRLLARPYEQYF.

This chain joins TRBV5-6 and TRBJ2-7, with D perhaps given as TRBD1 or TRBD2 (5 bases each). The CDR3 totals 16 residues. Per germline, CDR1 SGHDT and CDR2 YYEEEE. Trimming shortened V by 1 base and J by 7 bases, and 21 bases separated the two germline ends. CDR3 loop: CASSLPGVRALEEQYF. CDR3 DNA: TGTGCCAGCAGCTTGCCCGGGGTCAGGGCCCTGGAAGAGCAGTACTTC.

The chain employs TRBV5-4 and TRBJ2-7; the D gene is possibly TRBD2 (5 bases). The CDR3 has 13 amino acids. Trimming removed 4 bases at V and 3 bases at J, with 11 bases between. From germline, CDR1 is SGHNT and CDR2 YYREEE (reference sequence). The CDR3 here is CASSRGLSYEQYF. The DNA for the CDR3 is TGTGCCAGCAGCCGCGGGCTTAGCTACGAGCAGTACTTC.

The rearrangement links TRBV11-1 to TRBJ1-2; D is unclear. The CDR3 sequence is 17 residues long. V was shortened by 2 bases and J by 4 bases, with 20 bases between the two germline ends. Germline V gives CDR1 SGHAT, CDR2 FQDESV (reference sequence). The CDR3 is CASSLSSADQVLYGYTF. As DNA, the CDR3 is TGTGCCAGCAGCTTAAGCTCCGCCGATCAGGTTCTCTATGGCTACACCTTC.

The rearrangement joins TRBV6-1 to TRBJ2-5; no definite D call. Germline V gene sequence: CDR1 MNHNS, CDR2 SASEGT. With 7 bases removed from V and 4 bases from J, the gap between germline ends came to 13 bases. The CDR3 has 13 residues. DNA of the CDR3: TGTGCCAGCACCAACACCCAAGGAGAGACCCAGTACTTC. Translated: CASTNTQGETQYF.

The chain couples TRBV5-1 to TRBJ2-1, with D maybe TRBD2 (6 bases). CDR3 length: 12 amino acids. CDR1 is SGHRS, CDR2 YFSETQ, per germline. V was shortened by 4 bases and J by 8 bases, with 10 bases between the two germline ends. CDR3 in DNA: TGCGCCAGCAGCCTACGACTAGATGAGCAGTTCTTC. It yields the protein CASSLRLDEQFF.

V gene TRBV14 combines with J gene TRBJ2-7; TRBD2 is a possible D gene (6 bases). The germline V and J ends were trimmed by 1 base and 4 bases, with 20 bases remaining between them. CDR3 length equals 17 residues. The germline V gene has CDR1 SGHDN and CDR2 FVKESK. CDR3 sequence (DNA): TGTGCCAGCAGCCAAGGGACTATCGGGACGAGCTTATACGAGCAGTACTTC. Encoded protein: CASSQGTIGTSLYEQYF. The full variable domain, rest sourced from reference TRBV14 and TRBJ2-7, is EAGVTQFPSHSVIEKGQTVTLRCDPISGHDNLYWYRRVMGKEIKFLLHFVKESKQDESGMPNNRFLAERTGGTYSTLKVQPAELEDSGVYFCASSQGTIGTSLYEQYFGPGTRLTVT.

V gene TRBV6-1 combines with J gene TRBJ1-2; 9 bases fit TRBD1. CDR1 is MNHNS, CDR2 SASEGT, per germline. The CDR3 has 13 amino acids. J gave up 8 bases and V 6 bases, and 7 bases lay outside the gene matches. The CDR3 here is CASRTGTGSGYTF. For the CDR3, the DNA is TGTGCCAGCAGAACCGGGACAGGGTCGGGCTACACCTTC.

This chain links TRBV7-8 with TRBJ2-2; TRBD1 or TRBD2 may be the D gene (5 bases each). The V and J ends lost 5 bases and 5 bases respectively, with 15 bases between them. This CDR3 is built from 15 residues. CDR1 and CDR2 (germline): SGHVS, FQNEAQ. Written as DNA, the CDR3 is TGTGCCAGCAGCCCCACCGGGACGCAGACCGGGGAGCTGTTTTTT. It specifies CASSPTGTQTGELFF.

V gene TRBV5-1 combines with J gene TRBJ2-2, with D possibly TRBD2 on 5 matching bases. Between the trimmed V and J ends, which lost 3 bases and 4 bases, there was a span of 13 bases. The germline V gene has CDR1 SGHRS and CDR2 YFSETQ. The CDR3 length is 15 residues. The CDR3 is CASSYTSLSTGELFF. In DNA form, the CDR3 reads TGCGCCAGCAGCTATACTAGTCTCAGCACCGGGGAGCTGTTTTTT.